What follows are 11 T cell receptor beta chains derived from one specimen sequenced in a study of Graves' ophthalmopathy and Graves' hyperthyroidism. Beta-chain TCR CDR3 regions were amplified from RNA transcripts. A first-round RT-PCR used HTBI primers, followed by a second-round multiplex PCR. Each CDR3 protein is one row after TCRdb ran MiXCR on the multiplex PCR reads. This table holds 150,000 to 200,000 distinct CDR3 sequences, approximately 40% found once. Specimen: peripheral blood. These receptor sequences come from a man aged 25-40 years with Graves' ophthalmopathy.

The chain is built from TRBV5-1 and TRBJ2-2, with TRBD2 as a possible D gene (5 bases). V was trimmed by 1 base and J by 3 bases, leaving 13 bases between them. The CDR3 sequence is 16 residues long. Germline values: CDR1 SGHRS, CDR2 YFSETQ. The CDR3 DNA is TGCGCCAGCAGCTTGTCCCCCCCGAGGGACACCGGGGAGCTGTTTTTT. Amino acid sequence: CASSLSPPRDTGELFF. The complete variable domain, with remaining parts taken from reference TRBV5-1 and TRBJ2-2, reads KAGVTQTPRYLIKTRGQQVTLSCSPISGHRSVSWYQQTPGQGLQFLFEYFSETQRNKGNFPGRFSGRQFSNSRSEMNVSTLELGDSALYLCASSLSPPRDTGELFFGEGSRLTVL.

The chain joins TRBV3-1 to TRBJ1-1; maybe TRBD1 (5 bases). The CDR3 extends over 12 amino acids. V dropped 7 bases and J dropped 4 bases, with 10 bases sitting between them. Germline V gene data show CDR1 as LGHDT and CDR2 as YNNKEL (reference sequence). This chain's CDR3 is CASNSGGTEAFF. The CDR3 DNA follows: TGTGCCAGCAATAGCGGGGGCACTGAAGCTTTCTTT.

The V call is TRBV12-3 or TRBV12-4, the J call TRBJ1-2; D not resolved. Trimming took off 6 bases at V and 4 bases at J, with 12 bases between the two ends. The CDR3 has 13 amino acids. The CDR3 DNA reads TGTGCCAGCAGCACACTCCGTGGCTATGGCTACACCTTC. This gives the protein CASSTLRGYGYTF.

This clonotype was seen repeatedly, ten times or more. The chain combines TRBV11-3 with TRBJ1-3; D gene uncertain. The CDR3 has 13 amino acids. Trimming left V 4 bases short and J 1 base short, with 5 bases between. Germline values: CDR1 SGHNT, CDR2 YENEEA. CDR3 amino acids: CASSSGSGNTIYF. CDR3 nucleotide sequence: TGTGCCAGCAGCTCGGGGTCTGGAAACACCATATATTTT.

This clonotype was found once. The V gene is TRBV6-2 or TRBV6-3, the J gene TRBJ2-7; perhaps TRBD1 as D (7 bases). V was shortened by 6 bases and J by 2 bases, with 14 bases between the two germline ends. The CDR3 spans 14 residues. Germline V gene sequence: CDR1 MNHEY, CDR2 SVGEGT. For the CDR3, the DNA is TGTGCCAGCAGCCCCTCAGGGGGGACCTACGAGCAGTACTTC. Its translation: CASSPSGGTYEQYF.

The chain uses TRBV6-1 and TRBJ1-5; D not resolved. Trimming took 3 bases from V and 6 from J, leaving 9 bases between them. Germline CDR1 MNHNS, CDR2 SASEGT. This CDR3 has 13 amino acids. The CDR3 nucleotides read TGTGCCAGCAGTGACGGGAGAATTCAGCCCCAGCATTTT. Its translation is CASSDGRIQPQHF.

The chain joins TRBV19 to TRBJ1-2; 8 positions match TRBD1. Germline V CDR1 and CDR2: LNHDA, SQIVND (reference sequence). CDR3 length equals 14 residues. V dropped 6 bases and J dropped 1; count of bases not matched to a gene: 4. The DNA for the CDR3 is TGTGCCAGTAGGACACAGGGGGTTAACTATGGCTACACCTTC. Its protein is CASRTQGVNYGYTF.

V usage is TRBV28 and J usage is TRBJ1-2, with D tentatively TRBD1 (5 bases). This CDR3 has 14 amino acids. Trimming removed 2 bases at V and 9 bases at J, with 16 bases between. Germline V CDR1 and CDR2: MDHEN, SYDVKM. Here the CDR3 reads CASSLQGRRNSYTF. Here the CDR3 DNA reads TGTGCCAGCAGTTTACAGGGTCGCCGAAATAGCTACACCTTC.

This clonotype was recorded at least ten times. The V gene is TRBV12-3 or TRBV12-4, the J gene TRBJ1-5; D is unclear. This CDR3 has 12 amino acids. V was trimmed by 6 bases and J by 6 bases, leaving 9 bases between them. CDR3 coding DNA: TGTGCCAGCAGGGGTGGTGGTCAGCCCCAGCATTTT. It translates to CASRGGGQPQHF.

The chain employs TRBV12-3 or TRBV12-4 and TRBJ1-2; D is unclear. The CDR3 covers 16 residues. The V end was cut by 2 bases, the J end by 1 base, with 14 bases between. The CDR3 DNA reads as TGTGCCAGCAGTTTAAAGGGCGAAAGACTTAACTATGGCTACACCTTC. Translation gives CASSLKGERLNYGYTF.

The rearrangement uses TRBV24-1 and TRBJ1-1; 7 bases match TRBD1. This CDR3 is built from 15 residues. Germline V CDR1 and CDR2: KGHDR, SFDVKD. V gave up 5 bases and J gave up 4 bases; unmatched junction bases: 9. The CDR3, as DNA: TGTGCCACCAGTGCACGGACAGGCGGGGGCACTGAAGCTTTCTTT. Protein product: CATSARTGGGTEAFF.